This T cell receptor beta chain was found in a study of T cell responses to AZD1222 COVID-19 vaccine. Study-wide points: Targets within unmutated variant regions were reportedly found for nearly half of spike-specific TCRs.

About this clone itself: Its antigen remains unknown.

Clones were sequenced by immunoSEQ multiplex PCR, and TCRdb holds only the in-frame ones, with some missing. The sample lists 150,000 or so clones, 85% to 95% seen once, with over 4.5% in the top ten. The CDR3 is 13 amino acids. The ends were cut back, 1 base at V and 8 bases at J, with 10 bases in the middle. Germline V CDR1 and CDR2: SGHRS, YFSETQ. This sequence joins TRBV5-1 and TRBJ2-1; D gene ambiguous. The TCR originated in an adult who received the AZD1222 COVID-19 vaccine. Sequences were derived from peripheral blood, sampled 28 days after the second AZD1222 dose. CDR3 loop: CASSLLPNDEQFF. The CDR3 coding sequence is TGCGCCAGCAGCTTGTTGCCGAATGATGAGCAGTTCTTC.